Listed below are T cell receptor beta chains from one sample, sequenced in a study of cytomegalovirus exposure and HLA in healthy donors. Sequencing was performed with immunoSEQ multiplex PCR; in TCRdb, only in-frame clones are kept and a portion is missing. The profile shows roughly 120,000 clones, around a tenth of them singletons. The specimen sequenced was PBMCs. The receptors derive from a man aged 25-45 years in good health and CMV-seronegative. Each CDR3 is given with its conserved first and last residue. A D gene is named only where the DNA matches it firmly. Rows give clone size only sometimes, using once, few, many, or a class for an expanded clone.

size,D,J,V,DNA,CDR3
NA,NA,TRBJ2-7,TRBV7-8,TGTGCCAGCAGCCAGCGTGGCGTCCTCTACGAGCAGTACTTC,CASSQRGVLYEQYF
NA,NA,TRBJ2-6,TRBV19,TGTGCCACCGTCAAGGGGCCCACTGGGGCCAACGTCCTGACTTTC,CATVKGPTGANVLTF
few,TRBD1,TRBJ1-5,TRBV4-1,TGCGCCAGCAGCCAAGAAACAGGGGGCTGGCAGCCCCAGCATTTT,CASSQETGGWQPQHF
few,NA,TRBJ1-2,TRBV6-5,TGTGCCAGCCGCCCCGGGGAGGCTAACTATGGCTACACCTTC,CASRPGEANYGYTF
few,NA,TRBJ2-4,TRBV11-3,TGTGCCAGCAGCTCCAGGGATGCCAAAAACATTCAGTACTTC,CASSSRDAKNIQYF
NA,NA,TRBJ1-1,TRBV7-2,TGTACCAGCAGCACCGGTATTATGAACACTGAAGCTTTCTTT,CTSSTGIMNTEAFF
few,NA,TRBJ1-4,TRBV9,TGTGCCAGCAGCGCATCAAGGGGCGGTCTCGAAAAACTGTTTTTT,CASSASRGGLEKLFF
few,TRBD2,TRBJ2-7,TRBV4-1,TGCGCCAGCAGCCAAGATCCTAGCGGGAGGGCCTACGAGCAGTACTTC,CASSQDPSGRAYEQYF
NA,TRBD2,TRBJ2-7,TRBV28,TGTGCCAGCAGTTTAGTGAGGGAGGGTGGTGCGGGAGGAGAGCAGTACTTC,CASSLVREGGAGGEQYF
few,NA,TRBJ1-5,TRBV19,TGTGCCAGTAGTATATTGAACAGTTACAATCAGCCCCAGCATTTT,CASSILNSYNQPQHF
NA,NA,TRBJ2-7,TRBV18,TGTGCCAGCTCCCGAGACAGGACATACGAGCAGTACTTC,CASSRDRTYEQYF
few,NA,TRBJ1-1,TRBV6-1,TGTGCCAGCAGTGAGGGGGCCGAAGCTTTCTTT,CASSEGAEAFF
NA,TRBD1,TRBJ2-2,TRBV7-9,TGTGCCAGCAGCCCTACAGGGGTGACCGGGGAGCTGTTTTTT,CASSPTGVTGELFF
few,TRBD2,TRBJ2-1,TRBV6-1,TGTGCCAGCAGGGAATCACTAGCGCTTTCCTACAATGAGCAGTTCTTC,CASRESLALSYNEQFF
few,NA,TRBJ1-4,TRBV13,TGTGCCAGCAGCTTAGGGGCAGCAATGGGCACTAATGAAAAACTGTTTTTT,CASSLGAAMGTNEKLFF
NA,NA,TRBJ2-7,TRBV28,TGTGCCAGCAGTTTATTCGCAGTAAGCTCCTACGAGCAGTACTTC,CASSLFAVSSYEQYF
NA,TRBD1,TRBJ1-5,TRBV28,TGTGCCAGCAGGGAGGGACAGGGGCCCCAGCCCCAGCATTTT,CASREGQGPQPQHF
few,TRBD1,TRBJ2-1,TRBV2,TGTGCCAGCAGTGAGACAGGGGGGATCTACAATGAGCAGTTCTTC,CASSETGGIYNEQFF
NA,TRBD2,TRBJ2-1,TRBV2,TGTGCCAGCAGTGAAGCTGGCGGGAGAAGTGCCAATGAGCAGTTCTTC,CASSEAGGRSANEQFF
NA,NA,TRBJ2-1,TRBV10-3,TGTGCCAGCTTAAGCGGAACCTCCTACAATGAGCAGTTCTTC,CASLSGTSYNEQFF
NA,TRBD2,TRBJ2-7,TRBV13,TGTGCCAGCAGCTTAGAGCGGGACTACGAGCAGTCCTTC,CASSLERDYEQSF
few,TRBD1,TRBJ2-7,TRBV2,TGTGCCAGCAGTGAATGGACAGGCAACGAGCAGTACTTC,CASSEWTGNEQYF
few,NA,TRBJ1-5,TRBV5-5,TGTGCCAGCAGCTTGGCCAGTCAGCCCCAGCATTTT,CASSLASQPQHF
NA,NA,TRBJ2-3,TRBV7-3,TGTGCCAGCAGCCCCACAGGGCCAGATACGCAGTATTTT,CASSPTGPDTQYF
NA,TRBD1,TRBJ2-5,TRBV5-8,TGTGCCAGCAACCCGGGACAGGGAATGGAGACCCAGTACTTC,CASNPGQGMETQYF
few,TRBD2,TRBJ2-1,TRBV4-2,TGTGCCAGCAGCCAAGACGGCGGGAGAGGCAATGAGCAGTTCTTC,CASSQDGGRGNEQFF
NA,TRBD2,TRBJ2-3,TRBV7-8,TGTGCCAGCAGTCTAGCCCGCGGGGGGACGCTCACAGATACGCAGTATTTT,CASSLARGGTLTDTQYF
NA,TRBD1,TRBJ2-3,TRBV7-9,TGTGCCAGCAGCAAGGGACAGGGAGGCGCAGATACGCAGTATTTT,CASSKGQGGADTQYF
few,TRBD1,TRBJ2-7,TRBV6-1,TGTGCCAGCAGTGAAGAGGGACAGCCATCCTACGAGCAGTACTTC,CASSEEGQPSYEQYF
NA,TRBD1,TRBJ2-7,TRBV4-2,TGTGCCAGCAGCCAAACGGACAGGGGTAACGAGCAGTACTTC,CASSQTDRGNEQYF
few,NA,TRBJ1-4,TRBV7-2,TGTGCCAGCAGCTTAGGAGAACGGGAAAAACTGTTTTTT,CASSLGEREKLFF
NA,NA,TRBJ1-2,TRBV7-6,TGTGCCAGCAGCTTAGGGCGGGCTAACTATGGCTACACCTTC,CASSLGRANYGYTF
few,TRBD1,TRBJ1-4,TRBV7-9,TGTGCCAGCAGCAAAACAGGGGCGCTAAATGAAAAACTGTTTTTT,CASSKTGALNEKLFF
NA,TRBD2,TRBJ2-1,TRBV13,TGTGCCAGCAGCGTAGCGGGGGGGCGAGATGAGCAGTTCTTC,CASSVAGGRDEQFF
NA,TRBD2,TRBJ2-2,TRBV5-1,TGCGCCAGCAGCCAACGATTAGCGGGAGGCACCGGGGAGCTGTTTTTT,CASSQRLAGGTGELFF
few,TRBD2,TRBJ2-7,TRBV27,TGTGCCAGCAGACCCATCGGGGGGGAGCAGTACTTC,CASRPIGGEQYF
NA,TRBD1,TRBJ1-5,TRBV19,TGTGCCAGTAGTATCCCTACAGGGGGCGCCGGTCAGCCCCAGCATTTT,CASSIPTGGAGQPQHF
NA,NA,TRBJ2-7,TRBV11-2,TGTGCCAGCAGCTTAGATATGGGCGAATTCTACGAGCAGTACTTC,CASSLDMGEFYEQYF
NA,TRBD2,TRBJ2-7,TRBV29-1,TGCAGCCCAGGGACTAGCGGGGGGGCCTACGAGCAGTACTTC,CSPGTSGGAYEQYF
few,NA,TRBJ2-2,TRBV19,TGTGCCAGTAGTATAGTGGGCCTGAACACCGGGGAGCTGTTTTTT,CASSIVGLNTGELFF
few,NA,TRBJ1-5,TRBV6-5,TGTGCCAGCAGGGCAGGGTTGTCTGGCAATCAGCCCCAGCATTTT,CASRAGLSGNQPQHF
once,NA,TRBJ2-7,TRBV13,TGTGCCAGCAGCGCCGGGGAACTCGCCTACGAGCAGTACTTC,CASSAGELAYEQYF
NA,NA,TRBJ1-2,TRBV7-2,TGTGCCAGCAGCTTAGGAGGATATGGCTACACCTTC,CASSLGGYGYTF
NA,TRBD2,TRBJ2-2,TRBV9,TGTGCCAGCACGCCTAGCGGGGCCACCGGGGAGCTGTTTTTT,CASTPSGATGELFF
few,NA,TRBJ2-7,TRBV28,TGTGCCAGCTGCCGCGGGGCCTACGAGCAGTACTTC,CASCRGAYEQYF
NA,TRBD1,TRBJ2-7,TRBV6-1,TGTGCCAGCAGTGAGTCCGGGACAGGGTGGTCCTACGAGCAGTACTTC,CASSESGTGWSYEQYF
NA,NA,TRBJ2-7,TRBV25-1,TGTGCCAGCAGTGAAGGGTCGCGGCCCCGGTACTTC,CASSEGSRPRYF
few,TRBD2,TRBJ2-1,TRBV6-4,TGTGCCAGCAGTGACACACCACTAGCGGGGGACTACAATGAGCAGTTCTTC,CASSDTPLAGDYNEQFF
NA,NA,TRBJ1-2,TRBV10-3,TGTGCCATCAGTGGGGGGGGAAGTGATGCTAACTATGGCTACACCTTC,CAISGGGSDANYGYTF
NA,NA,TRBJ1-5,TRBV9,TGTGCCAGCAGCGTAGGCGGATTCAATCAGCCCCAGCATTTT,CASSVGGFNQPQHF
NA,NA,TRBJ1-5,TRBV6-1,TGTGCCAGCAGTGAAGGGACAGTCGGGGTCAATCAGCCCCAGCATTTT,CASSEGTVGVNQPQHF
few,TRBD2,TRBJ2-2,TRBV2,TGTGCCAGCACCCCTAGCGGGAGCCGAATTACCGGGGAGCTGTTTTTT,CASTPSGSRITGELFF